This paragraph reports one T cell receptor (beta chain). The antigen is undetermined. Regarding treatment: approximately 9-day PBMC culture with coronavirus spike peptide pools or control peptides (ViraFEST assay). The medium had half its volume replaced with fresh IL-2 medium on days 3 and 7. With the Oncomine TCR Beta short-read assay, DNA from cultured CD4+ T cells was sequenced. TCRdb processed the PCR reads anew with MiXCR; each CDR3 protein has one entry. The table shows 20,000 or so distinct CDR3 sequences, with roughly 71% occurring only once. These data belong to a study of vaccination and CD4 T cells after COVID-19. Study-level information: With nine mild cases and one severe, convalescent patients were SARS-CoV-2 positive by nasal swab PCR. Once diagnosed, patients had post-COVID samples drawn a median about 110 days later (range 35 to 161). The BNT162b2 or mRNA-1273 vaccine was given to participants in two doses.

Trimming cost V 2 bases and J 5 bases, with 8 bases left between them. The germline CDR1 and CDR2 sequences are MRHNA and SNTAGT. The CDR3 sequence is 13 residues long. The chain couples TRBV6-4 to TRBJ2-3; D might be TRBD2 (6 bases). This receptor was taken from a human donor who had recovered from COVID-19. Sequenced: CD4+ T cells from blood, cultured in vitro. CDR3 nucleotide sequence: TGTGCCAGCAGTGACCAAGCGGGAGATACGCAGTATTTT. It codes for CASSDQAGDTQYF.